The TCR beta chain described here comes from a study of blood T cell repertoires in COVID-19. Per germline, CDR1 SGDLS and CDR2 YYNGEE. This CDR3 is 13 amino acids long. Trimming removed 2 bases from V and 7 bases from J; junction bases left unmatched: 2. Sequencing used immunoSEQ multiplex PCR; TCRdb keeps in-frame clones, though not all of them. The table has under 300,000 clones, 82% seen once. The sequence derives from a woman of 80 years or more with active or convalescent COVID-19. The chain uses TRBV9 and TRBJ2-1; 8 bases fit TRBD2. The sample consisted of peripheral blood. The CDR3 region is CASSVRLANEQFF. CDR3 bases: TGTGCCAGCAGCGTGCGACTAGCGAATGAGCAGTTCTTC.